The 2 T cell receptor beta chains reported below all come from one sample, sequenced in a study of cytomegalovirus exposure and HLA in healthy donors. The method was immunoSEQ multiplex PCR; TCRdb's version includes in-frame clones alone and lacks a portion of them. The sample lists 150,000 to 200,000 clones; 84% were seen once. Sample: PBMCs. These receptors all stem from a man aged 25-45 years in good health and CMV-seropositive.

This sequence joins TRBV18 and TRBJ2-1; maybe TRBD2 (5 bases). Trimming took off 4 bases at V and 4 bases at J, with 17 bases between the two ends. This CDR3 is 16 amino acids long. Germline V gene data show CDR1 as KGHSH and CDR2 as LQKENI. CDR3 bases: TGTGCCAGCTCACGTACTAAGAGAGGGCTGTACAATGAGCAGTTCTTC. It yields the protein CASSRTKRGLYNEQFF.

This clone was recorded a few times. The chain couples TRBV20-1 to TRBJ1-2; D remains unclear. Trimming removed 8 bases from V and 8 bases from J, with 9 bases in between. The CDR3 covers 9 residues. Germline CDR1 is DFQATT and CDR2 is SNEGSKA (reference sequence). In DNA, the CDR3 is TGCAGTCCCCCGGTAGGCTACACCTTC. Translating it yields CSPPVGYTF.